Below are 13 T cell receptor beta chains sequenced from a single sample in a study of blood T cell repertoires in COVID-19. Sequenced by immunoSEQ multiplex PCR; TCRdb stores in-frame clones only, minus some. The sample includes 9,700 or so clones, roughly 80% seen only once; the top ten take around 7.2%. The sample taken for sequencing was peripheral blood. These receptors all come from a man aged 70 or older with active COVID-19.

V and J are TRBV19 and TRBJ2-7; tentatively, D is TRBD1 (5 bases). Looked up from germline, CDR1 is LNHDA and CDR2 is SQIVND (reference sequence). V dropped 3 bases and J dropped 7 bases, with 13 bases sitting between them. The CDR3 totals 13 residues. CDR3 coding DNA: TGTGCCAGTAGTATCGTCAGGCCAGGGGAGCAGTACTTC. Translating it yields CASSIVRPGEQYF. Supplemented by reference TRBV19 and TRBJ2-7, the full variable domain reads DGGITQSPKYLFRKEGQNVTLSCEQNLNHDAMYWYRQDPGQGLRLIYYSQIVNDFQKGDIAEGYSVSREKKESFPLTVTSAQKNPTAFYLCASSIVRPGEQYFGPGTRLTVT.

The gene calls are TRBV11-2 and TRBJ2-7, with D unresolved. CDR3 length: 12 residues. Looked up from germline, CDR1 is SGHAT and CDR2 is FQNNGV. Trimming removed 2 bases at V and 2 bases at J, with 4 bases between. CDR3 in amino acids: CASSLQAYEQYF. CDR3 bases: TGTGCCAGCAGCTTACAGGCCTACGAGCAGTACTTC.

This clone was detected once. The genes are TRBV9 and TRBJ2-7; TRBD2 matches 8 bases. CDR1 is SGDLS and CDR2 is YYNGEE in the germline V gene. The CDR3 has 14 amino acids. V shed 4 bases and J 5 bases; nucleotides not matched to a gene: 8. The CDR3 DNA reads TGTGCCAGCAGCCCTGGACTAGCACCCCACGAGCAGTACTTC. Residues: CASSPGLAPHEQYF.

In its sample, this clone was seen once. As DNA, the CDR3 is TGCACCAGCAGCTCCCCAGGACCGGGGGTAGCTTTCTTT. Translating gives CTSSSPGPGVAFF. J is TRBJ1-1 and V is TRBV1. TRBV1 is classified as a pseudogene. This CDR3 comprises 13 residues.

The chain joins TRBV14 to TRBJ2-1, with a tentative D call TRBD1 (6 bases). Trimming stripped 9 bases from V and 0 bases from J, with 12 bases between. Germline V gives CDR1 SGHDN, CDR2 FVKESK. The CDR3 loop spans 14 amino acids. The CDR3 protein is CASQDSRSYNEQFF. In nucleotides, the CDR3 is TGTGCCAGTCAGGACAGTCGCTCCTACAATGAGCAGTTCTTC.

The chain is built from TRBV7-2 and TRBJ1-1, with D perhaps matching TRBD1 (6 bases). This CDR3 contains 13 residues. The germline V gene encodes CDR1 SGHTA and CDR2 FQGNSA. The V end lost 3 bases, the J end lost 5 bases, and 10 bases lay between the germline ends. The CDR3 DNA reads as TGTGCCAGCAGCTTGGACAGTATGACTGAAGCTTTCTTT. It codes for CASSLDSMTEAFF.

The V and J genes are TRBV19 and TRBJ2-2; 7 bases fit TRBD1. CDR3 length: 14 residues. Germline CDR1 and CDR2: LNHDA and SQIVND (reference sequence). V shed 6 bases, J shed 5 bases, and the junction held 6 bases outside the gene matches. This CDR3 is CASREGASTGELFF. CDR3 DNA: TGTGCCAGTAGAGAGGGGGCGAGTACCGGGGAGCTGTTTTTT.

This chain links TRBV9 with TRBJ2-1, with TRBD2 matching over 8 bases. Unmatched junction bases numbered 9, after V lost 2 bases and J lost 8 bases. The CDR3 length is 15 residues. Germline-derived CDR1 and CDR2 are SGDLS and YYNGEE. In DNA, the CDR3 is TGTGCCAGCAGCGTCCGGACACTAGCGGTCGATGAGCAGTTCTTC. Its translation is CASSVRTLAVDEQFF.

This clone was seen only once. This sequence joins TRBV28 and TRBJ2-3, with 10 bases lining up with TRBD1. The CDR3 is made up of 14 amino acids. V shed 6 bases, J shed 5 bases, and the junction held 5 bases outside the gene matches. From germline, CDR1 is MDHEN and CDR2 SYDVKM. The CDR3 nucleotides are TGTGCCAGCAGCGGGACAGGGGCATTAGATACGCAGTATTTT. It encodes CASSGTGALDTQYF.

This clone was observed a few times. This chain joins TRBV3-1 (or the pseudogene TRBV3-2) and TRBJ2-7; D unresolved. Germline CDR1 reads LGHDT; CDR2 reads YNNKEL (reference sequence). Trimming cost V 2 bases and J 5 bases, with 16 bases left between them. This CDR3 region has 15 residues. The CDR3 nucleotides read TGTGCCAGCAGCCAACAATTGGAGAGGCTGAACGAGCAGTACTTC. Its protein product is CASSQQLERLNEQYF.

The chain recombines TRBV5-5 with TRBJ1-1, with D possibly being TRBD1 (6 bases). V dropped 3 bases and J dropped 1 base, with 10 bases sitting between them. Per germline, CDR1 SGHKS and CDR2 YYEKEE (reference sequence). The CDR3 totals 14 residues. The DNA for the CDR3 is TGTGCCAGCAGCTCCCTGGACAGGAACACTGAAGCTTTCTTT. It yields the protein CASSSLDRNTEAFF.

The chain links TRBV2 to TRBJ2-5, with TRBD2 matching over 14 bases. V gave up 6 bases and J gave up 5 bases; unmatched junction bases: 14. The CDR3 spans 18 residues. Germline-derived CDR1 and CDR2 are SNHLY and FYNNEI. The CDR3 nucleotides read TGTGCCAGCAGGCTGGGACTAGCGGGAGTAGGGGGGTCCGAGACCCAGTACTTC. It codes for CASRLGLAGVGGSETQYF.

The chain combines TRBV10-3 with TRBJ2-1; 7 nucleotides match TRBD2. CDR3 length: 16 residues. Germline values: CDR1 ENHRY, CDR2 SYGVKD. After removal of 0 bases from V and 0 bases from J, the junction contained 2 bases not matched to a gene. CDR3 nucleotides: TGTGCCATCAGTGAGTCTCTAGCGGCCTCCTACAATGAGCAGTTCTTC. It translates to CAISESLAASYNEQFF.